What follows describes a single T cell receptor (beta chain). Between the trimmed V and J ends, which lost 4 bases and 4 bases, there was a span of 10 bases. The CDR3 runs to 13 residues. The germline CDR1 and CDR2 sequences are SQVTM and ANQGSEA. This record comes from a study of control samples from healthy donors and cancer patients. Sequenced by immunoSEQ multiplex PCR; TCRdb stores in-frame clones only, minus some. The table includes over 60,000 clones, 65% to 90% detected once. The sequence came from a man aged 40-49 years in good health. Sequencing was carried out using blood. The J gene is TRBJ1-4, the V gene TRBV29-1; D might be TRBD1 (6 bases). The CDR3 loop is CSVGGLLNEKLFF. Here the CDR3 DNA reads TGCAGCGTTGGGGGGCTTCTTAATGAAAAACTGTTTTTT.